The 26 T cell receptor beta chains below come from one sample, sequenced in a study of T cells after posttransplantation cyclophosphamide. This table comes from immunoSEQ multiplex PCR, and its TCRdb copy is limited to in-frame clones, with some not included. Observed in the sample are tens of thousands of clones, none of them singletons. The specimen sequenced was PBMCs. The receptors were gathered from a woman under 40 in good health and a related stem cell transplant donor.

This clone has ten or more counts. This chain links TRBV6-5 with TRBJ1-3; the match to TRBD1 covers 7 bases. Trimming removed 0 bases from V and 8 bases from J; junction bases left unmatched: 7. Germline CDR1 is MNHEY and CDR2 is SVGAGI. This CDR3 has 15 residues. Here the CDR3 DNA reads TGTGCCAGCAGTTACTCCGACAGGGCCTGGGACACCATATATTTT. Translation gives CASSYSDRAWDTIYF.

This clone occurred many times. This sequence joins TRBV12-3 or TRBV12-4 and TRBJ1-1; no definite D call. Between the trimmed V and J ends, which lost 5 bases and 0 bases, there was a span of 13 bases. CDR3 length equals 15 residues. CDR3 in DNA: TGTGCCAGCAGTCACAACGGACTTCTGAACACTGAAGCTTTCTTT. It is translated as CASSHNGLLNTEAFF.

This clone was detected many times. The J gene is TRBJ2-5, the V gene TRBV2; D is unclear. Germline assignment: CDR1 SNHLY and CDR2 FYNNEI. The CDR3 runs 13 residues. V lost 8 bases and J 2 bases, leaving 12 bases between the germline ends. The CDR3 loop is CASDLLGQETQYF. Written as DNA, the CDR3 is TGTGCCAGCGACCTCCTCGGGCAAGAGACCCAGTACTTC. The variable domain in full, with the rest retrieved from reference TRBV2 and TRBJ2-5, is EPEVTQTPSHQVTQMGQEVILRCVPISNHLYFYWYRQILGQKVEFLVSFYNNEISEKSEIFDDQFSVERPDGSNFTLKIRSTKLEDSAMYFCASDLLGQETQYFGPGTRLLVL.

The chain uses TRBV5-1 and TRBJ2-1; 12 bases align to TRBD2. The J segment lost 9 bases and the V segment lost 8 bases, leaving 9 bases of the junction unmatched. Germline V gene data show CDR1 as SGHRS and CDR2 as YFSETQ. The CDR3 is 14 amino acids. CDR3 nucleotide sequence: TGCGCCAGTAGTCTAGCGGGGGGGCTCGGTGAGCAGTTCTTC. Its protein is CASSLAGGLGEQFF.

This chain connects TRBV5-6 to TRBJ2-3; 8 nucleotides agree with TRBD2. The CDR3 sequence is 16 residues long. The germline gives CDR1 SGHDT, CDR2 YYEEEE. The V segment lost 4 bases and the J segment 0 bases; nucleotides outside the gene matches: 7. CDR3 sequence: CASSLLAALSTDTQYF. DNA of the CDR3: TGTGCCAGCAGCCTACTAGCGGCCCTTAGCACAGATACGCAGTATTTT.

This clone was counted ten times or more. V is TRBV9 and J is TRBJ2-1, with 10 bases aligning to TRBD2. Germline V gives CDR1 SGDLS, CDR2 YYNGEE. V gave up 7 bases and J gave up 6 bases; unmatched junction bases: 10. This CDR3 spans 15 amino acids. The CDR3 is CASLTPGLAFNEQFF. The CDR3 region has the DNA TGTGCCAGCCTAACTCCGGGACTAGCGTTCAATGAGCAGTTCTTC.

V usage is TRBV2 and J usage is TRBJ1-5; TRBD1 is a possible D gene (6 bases). The CDR3 is made up of 14 amino acids. V gave up 4 bases and J gave up 3 bases, with 10 bases separating them. CDR1 is SNHLY, CDR2 FYNNEI, per germline. The CDR3 region is CASSARTVNQPQHF. The CDR3 DNA follows: TGTGCCAGCAGTGCCCGGACAGTCAATCAGCCCCAGCATTTT.

This clone was seen at least ten times. The rearrangement links TRBV5-4 to TRBJ1-1, with D possibly matching TRBD1 (6 bases). CDR3 length: 15 residues. The V end lost 1 base, the J end lost 0 bases, and 10 bases lay between the germline ends. CDR1 is SGHNT, CDR2 YYREEE, per germline (reference sequence). The CDR3 region has the DNA TGTGCCAGCAGCTTGTCCCAGGGGTTGAACACTGAAGCTTTCTTT. Its translation is CASSLSQGLNTEAFF.

At least ten counts were recorded for this clone. The genes are TRBV5-6 and TRBJ1-6, with D perhaps TRBD1 (5 bases). Germline V gene sequence: CDR1 SGHDT, CDR2 YYEEEE. The V end lost 0 bases, the J end lost 6 bases, and 10 bases lay between the germline ends. The CDR3 sequence is 15 residues long. The CDR3 reads CASSLVGRANSPLHF. In DNA form, the CDR3 reads TGTGCCAGCAGCTTGGTGGGCAGGGCTAATTCACCCCTCCACTTT.

This chain uses TRBV7-9 with TRBJ2-3, with 8 bases identical to TRBD1. The CDR3 has 13 residues. Germline trimming cut 6 bases from V and 8 bases from J; bases unmatched to any gene: 7. The germline V gene encodes CDR1 SEHNR and CDR2 FQNEAQ (reference sequence). CDR3 sequence (DNA): TGTGCCAGCAGTCCGACAGGGGTTGGTACGCAGTATTTT. Amino acid sequence: CASSPTGVGTQYF.

This clone was observed a handful of times. The chain has TRBV24-1 and TRBJ2-5; 9 positions match TRBD1. Germline loops: CDR1 KGHDR, CDR2 SFDVKD. CDR3 length: 15 amino acids. The V segment lost 5 bases and the J segment 3 bases; nucleotides outside the gene matches: 6. The CDR3: CATSALDRGKETQYF. CDR3 coding DNA: TGTGCCACCAGTGCCCTGGACAGGGGTAAAGAGACCCAGTACTTC.

This clone was detected many times. V and J are TRBV14 and TRBJ1-1, with D possibly matching TRBD1 (6 bases). This CDR3 has 16 residues. V lost 0 bases and J 0 bases, leaving 11 bases between the germline ends. The germline CDR1 and CDR2 sequences are SGHDN and FVKESK. CDR3 in amino acids: CASSQDLGAMNTEAFF. The CDR3 region has the DNA TGTGCCAGCAGCCAAGATCTGGGGGCTATGAACACTGAAGCTTTCTTT.

J is TRBJ2-1 and V is TRBV30, with 9 bases matching TRBD1. The germline gives CDR1 GTSNPN, CDR2 SVGIG (reference sequence). V was clipped by 5 bases and J by 9 bases; unmatched bases: 8. This CDR3 has 13 residues. CDR3 protein: CAWLQGATGEQFF. The CDR3 DNA follows: TGTGCCTGGTTACAGGGGGCGACGGGTGAGCAGTTCTTC.

By sample share, this clone is medium-sized. The genes are TRBV4-1 and TRBJ1-1; TRBD1 matches at 8 bases. CDR1 and CDR2 from the germline V gene are MGHRA and YSYEKL. There are 14 residues in the CDR3. V lost 4 bases to trimming and J lost 3 bases; unmatched junction nucleotides: 4. CDR3 nucleotide sequence: TGCGCCAGCAGCCTCACAGGGGGTGACACTGAAGCTTTCTTT. It encodes CASSLTGGDTEAFF.

This clone showed up many times. CDR3 region: CASRPHSGGLSPYNEQFF. DNA for the CDR3: TGTGCCAGTAGACCTCATAGCGGGGGGCTATCCCCCTACAATGAGCAGTTCTTC. V gene TRBV19 combines with J gene TRBJ2-1; 10 bases are a match to TRBD2. J gave up 2 bases and V 6 bases, and 13 bases lay outside the gene matches. This CDR3 comprises 18 residues. Per the germline V gene, CDR1 is LNHDA and CDR2 is SQIVND (reference sequence).

The table lists this clone with many counts. The chain recombines TRBV19 with TRBJ1-6; 7 positions agree with TRBD1. Germline V CDR1 and CDR2: LNHDA, SQIVND (reference sequence). The CDR3 is made up of 16 amino acids. V lost 10 bases and J lost 8; bases outside the gene matches: 17. DNA for the CDR3: TGTGCCACCGGCGGCGGTAGGGCAGGGGGTCATTCACCCCTCCACTTT. Residues: CATGGGRAGGHSPLHF.

The table lists this clone with many counts. The rearrangement uses TRBV4-1 and TRBJ2-7, with TRBD1 matching over 10 bases. CDR1 and CDR2 from the germline V gene are MGHRA and YSYEKL. The CDR3 loop spans 15 amino acids. V was clipped by 4 bases and J by 6 bases; unmatched bases: 9. The CDR3 here is CASSRPGQGSVEQYF. DNA of the CDR3: TGCGCCAGCAGCCGCCCGGGACAGGGGTCGGTCGAGCAGTACTTC.

There are many counts of this clone. The chain uses TRBV2 and TRBJ2-6; D is unclear. The V end lost 6 bases, the J end lost 0 bases, and 9 bases lay between the germline ends. The CDR3 totals 15 residues. Germline lookup yields CDR1 SNHLY and CDR2 FYNNEI. The CDR3 sequence is CASRTGISGANVLTF. DNA of the CDR3: TGTGCCAGCAGGACGGGTATCTCTGGGGCCAACGTCCTGACTTTC.

This clone was recorded at least ten times. This chain links TRBV7-2 with TRBJ2-1, with D possibly being TRBD1 (5 bases). The germline CDR1 and CDR2 sequences are SGHTA and FQGNSA. Trimming left V 6 bases short and J 4 bases short, with 10 bases between. This CDR3 region has 13 residues. As DNA, the CDR3 is TGTGCCAGCAGAGGGGTGGGGTACAATGAGCAGTTCTTC. Translation gives CASRGVGYNEQFF.

CDR3 sequence (DNA): TGCGCCAGCAGTCAATCGTTCGGAGGGGGATATGGCTACACCTTC. Translated, it gives CASSQSFGGGYGYTF. V usage is TRBV23-1 and J usage is TRBJ1-2; maybe TRBD1 (6 bases). TRBV23-1 is marked as an open reading frame, function uncertain. V was trimmed by 0 bases and J by 5 bases, leaving 13 bases between them. This CDR3 is 15 amino acids long.

This clone was observed at least ten times. V is TRBV12-3 or TRBV12-4 and J is TRBJ1-5; 7 bases fit TRBD1. There are 15 residues in the CDR3. The V and J ends lost 6 bases and 7 bases, in that order; junction bases with no gene match: 12. The CDR3 loop is CASSPTGKGLQPQHF. In DNA form, the CDR3 reads TGTGCCAGCAGCCCGACAGGGAAGGGGTTGCAGCCCCAGCATTTT.

This clone was seen ten or more times. This rearrangement joins TRBV19 to TRBJ2-3, with TRBD1 matching 10 bases. Germline CDR1 LNHDA, CDR2 SQIVND (reference sequence). The CDR3 totals 15 residues. Trimming cost V 10 bases and J 2 bases; bases outside gene matches: 9. The CDR3, as DNA: TGTGCCACCAAAACCGGGACAGGGGTCACAGATACGCAGTATTTT. Residues: CATKTGTGVTDTQYF.

This clone was counted ten times or more. This chain connects TRBV5-6 to TRBJ2-3; 8 bases line up with TRBD1. There are 13 residues in the CDR3. Trimming took 5 bases from V and 4 from J; bases not matched to a gene: 3. Germline CDR1 is SGHDT and CDR2 is YYEEEE. CDR3 coding DNA: TGTGCCAGCAGGACAGGGGCGGCAGATACGCAGTATTTT. This translates into CASRTGAADTQYF.

This clone was recorded at least ten times. V gene TRBV7-2 combines with J gene TRBJ1-5; tentatively, D is TRBD1 (5 bases). The CDR3 spans 15 residues. Germline-derived CDR1 and CDR2 are SGHTA and FQGNSA. V lost 0 bases, J lost 2 bases, and 8 bases lay in between. CDR3 in amino acids: CASSLAGQGNQPQHF. CDR3 in DNA: TGTGCCAGCAGCTTAGCGGGGCAAGGCAATCAGCCCCAGCATTTT.

This clone was detected many times. The V call is TRBV7-9, the J call TRBJ2-1; 8 nucleotides match TRBD1. After removal of 6 bases from V and 9 bases from J, the junction contained 4 bases not matched to a gene. This CDR3 contains 12 residues. CDR1 is SEHNR and CDR2 is FQNEAQ in the germline V gene (reference sequence). The CDR3 loop is CASRDRDSEQFF. The DNA of the CDR3 is TGTGCCAGCAGGGACAGGGACTCTGAGCAGTTCTTC.

This clone was counted ten times or more. The V call is TRBV7-9, the J call TRBJ1-1, with 8 nucleotides matching TRBD1. V gave up 6 bases and J gave up 5 bases; unmatched junction bases: 5. The CDR3 length is 13 residues. Germline V CDR1 and CDR2: SEHNR, FQNEAQ (reference sequence). The CDR3 reads CASRQGGNTEAFF. CDR3 sequence (DNA): TGTGCCAGCAGACAGGGGGGGAATACTGAAGCTTTCTTT.